This T cell receptor beta chain came from a study of blood T cells in healthy people across ages. This clonotype was observed at least ten times. There are 13 residues in the CDR3. The V gene end was trimmed by 6 bases and the J gene end by 5 bases; junction bases not matched to a gene: 4. The V gene's germline CDR1 is MNHEY and CDR2 SMNVEV (reference sequence). For the second PCR, which ran for 7 to 11 cycles, a sample-barcoded 5' primer and a J-beta primer mix were used. TCRdb re-derived calls from the 5' RACE reads in MiXCR, one entry per CDR3 protein. The sample gives about 1.6 million distinct CDR3 sequences, about 31% of which show up once; about 10% is in the top ten.

The receptor comes from a woman between 25 and 40 years old in good health. Material: blood. V is TRBV27 and J is TRBJ2-1; 7 bases are shared with TRBD2. The CDR3 loop reads CASSLSGDNEQFF. For the CDR3, the DNA is TGTGCCAGCAGCTTAAGCGGGGACAATGAGCAGTTCTTC.